What follows are 26 T cell receptor beta chains derived from one specimen sequenced in a study of blood T cell repertoires in COVID-19. Assay: immunoSEQ multiplex PCR; the TCRdb copy retains only in-frame clones and omits some. The table shows a few hundred thousand clones, with around 87% occurring only once. The sample consisted of PBMCs or T cells enriched from blood (not recorded which). Every receptor here comes from a young woman with acute COVID-19.

The V and J genes are TRBV19 and TRBJ2-2, with TRBD1 matching over 7 bases. Germline-derived CDR1 and CDR2 are LNHDA and SQIVND (reference sequence). V lost 6 bases and J lost 6; bases outside the gene matches: 7. CDR3 length: 14 amino acids. CDR3 nucleotides: TGTGCCAGTAGCCGACAGGGAATGGCCGGGGAGCTGTTTTTT. It yields the protein CASSRQGMAGELFF. The full variable domain, in which reference TRBV19 and TRBJ2-2 provide the parts outside the CDR3, is DGGITQSPKYLFRKEGQNVTLSCEQNLNHDAMYWYRQDPGQGLRLIYYSQIVNDFQKGDIAEGYSVSREKKESFPLTVTSAQKNPTAFYLCASSRQGMAGELFFGEGSRLTVL.

J is TRBJ2-3 and V is TRBV25-1, with 7 bases fitting TRBD2. Germline lookup yields CDR1 MGHDK and CDR2 SYGVNS. J gave up 1 base and V 3 bases, and 7 bases lay outside the gene matches. The CDR3 totals 16 residues. For the CDR3, the DNA is TGTGCCAGCAGTGACGCGGGAGCGTTGGGCACAGATACGCAGTATTTT. Translated, it gives CASSDAGALGTDTQYF.

The rearrangement joins TRBV6-5 to TRBJ2-7; 7 bases match TRBD1. The CDR3 length is 13 residues. Trimming at V came to 6 bases and at J to 5 bases, leaving 7 bases not matched to a gene. The V gene's germline CDR1 is MNHEY and CDR2 SVGAGI. CDR3 nucleotides: TGTGCCAGCAGACAGGGGAATCCCCACGAGCAGTACTTC. This translates into CASRQGNPHEQYF.

The chain carries TRBV2 and TRBJ1-6; no definite D call. Germline V gene lookup returns CDR1 SNHLY and CDR2 FYNNEI. This CDR3 comprises 14 residues. Trimming pared 8 bases from V and 3 bases from J, leaving 11 bases between. Here the CDR3 reads CASSSTYYNSPLHF. The DNA for the CDR3 is TGTGCCAGCTCGAGCACCTACTATAATTCACCCCTCCACTTT.

The V call is TRBV6-5, the J call TRBJ2-1; 10 bases agree with TRBD2. CDR3 length: 15 amino acids. Germline loops: CDR1 MNHEY, CDR2 SVGAGI. J gave up 4 bases and V 10 bases, and 10 bases lay outside the gene matches. This CDR3 reads CATEDGTSVYNEQFF. Written as DNA, the CDR3 is TGTGCCACCGAGGATGGGACTAGCGTTTACAATGAGCAGTTCTTC.

V gene TRBV6-2 or TRBV6-3 combines with J gene TRBJ2-7; the match to TRBD2 covers 9 bases. Germline trimming cut 2 bases from V and 1 base from J; bases unmatched to any gene: 15. CDR3 size: 19 residues. The germline CDR1 and CDR2 sequences are MNHEY and SVGEGT. The CDR3 DNA reads as TGTGCCAGCAGTTACCCCCTTTTACGTAGCGGGAGTCGATCCTACGAGCAGTACTTC. Translated: CASSYPLLRSGSRSYEQYF.

The V and J genes are TRBV14 and TRBJ2-5; 7 nucleotides agree with TRBD1. The V and J ends lost 5 bases and 7 bases, in that order; junction bases with no gene match: 10. Germline V lookup: CDR1 SGHDN, CDR2 FVKESK. CDR3 length equals 14 residues. CDR3 coding DNA: TGTGCCAGCAGCATGTGGACAGGTCATAGGACCCAGTACTTC. It encodes CASSMWTGHRTQYF.

The chain recombines TRBV27 with TRBJ2-7; possible D gene TRBD1, 6 bases. Trimming removed 5 bases at V and 2 bases at J, with 16 bases between. Germline CDR1 reads MNHEY; CDR2 reads SMNVEV (reference sequence). The CDR3 runs 15 residues. The CDR3 DNA reads TGTGCCAGCAGTCTGCTACAGGGACCAACCTACGAGCAGTACTTC. Translation gives CASSLLQGPTYEQYF.

The J gene is TRBJ2-2, the V gene TRBV9; 8 bases map to TRBD2. V shed 0 bases, J shed 7 bases, and the junction held 8 bases outside the gene matches. CDR1 and CDR2 (germline): SGDLS, YYNGEE. The CDR3 runs to 16 residues. CDR3 protein: CASSVEAGVSVGELFF. In DNA, the CDR3 is TGTGCCAGCAGCGTAGAAGCGGGAGTTTCCGTCGGGGAGCTGTTTTTT.

The V call is TRBV5-6, the J call TRBJ1-5, with 7 bases identical to TRBD1. The CDR3 is 15 amino acids. V was pared by 4 bases and J by 6 bases, with 10 bases of the junction left unmatched. The germline gives CDR1 SGHDT, CDR2 YYEEEE. The chain's CDR3 is CASSREQGPGQPQHF. The DNA for the CDR3 is TGTGCCAGCAGCAGAGAACAGGGGCCCGGTCAGCCCCAGCATTTT.

The rearrangement joins TRBV28 to TRBJ1-1; D may be TRBD1 (6 bases). The CDR3 runs 15 residues. Germline V gene sequence: CDR1 MDHEN, CDR2 SYDVKM. Trimming took off 1 base at V and 5 bases at J, with 14 bases between the two ends. The CDR3 sequence: CASSLLKGVRTEAFF. The CDR3 nucleotides are TGTGCCAGCAGTTTATTAAAGGGGGTCAGAACTGAAGCTTTCTTT.

This chain joins TRBV27 and TRBJ1-1; 7 positions match TRBD1. CDR1 and CDR2 (germline): MNHEY, SMNVEV (reference sequence). V was clipped by 8 bases and J by 3 bases; unmatched bases: 18. CDR3 length: 17 residues. CDR3 residues: CASPPIRGDGLDTEAFF. DNA of the CDR3: TGTGCCAGCCCCCCTATCAGGGGGGATGGTTTGGACACTGAAGCTTTCTTT.

The chain joins TRBV28 to TRBJ2-7; D possibly corresponds to TRBD1 (6 bases). Germline V gene sequence: CDR1 MDHEN, CDR2 SYDVKM. The CDR3 is 12 residues long. Trimming shortened V by 8 bases and J by 0 bases, and 8 bases separated the two germline ends. The CDR3 is CASRDISYEQYF. The CDR3, as DNA: TGTGCCAGCCGGGACATCTCCTACGAGCAGTACTTC.

The rearrangement links TRBV7-2 to TRBJ1-5; 12 bases align to TRBD1. Germline lookup yields CDR1 SGHTA and CDR2 FQGNSA. Trimming at V came to 6 bases and at J to 6 bases, leaving 12 bases not matched to a gene. The CDR3 is made up of 17 amino acids. CDR3 bases: TGTGCCAGCAGTCAGGGGACAGGGGGCTTTCATTCTCAGCCCCAGCATTTT. Amino acid sequence: CASSQGTGGFHSQPQHF.

The chain carries TRBV11-1 and TRBJ2-1; 14 nucleotides agree with TRBD2. V was clipped by 6 bases and J by 7 bases; unmatched bases: 8. Per the germline V gene, CDR1 is SGHAT and CDR2 is FQDESV (reference sequence). This CDR3 is 16 amino acids long. CDR3 in amino acids: CASRTYGTSGSNEQFF. The CDR3 nucleotides read TGTGCCAGCAGGACCTATGGGACTAGCGGGAGTAATGAGCAGTTCTTC.

The chain recombines TRBV19 with TRBJ1-5; D unresolved. The V end was cut by 7 bases, the J end by 0 bases, with 10 bases between. Germline V gene data show CDR1 as LNHDA and CDR2 as SQIVND (reference sequence). The CDR3 covers 14 residues. CDR3 sequence: CASTEYYSNQPQHF. The CDR3 bases are TGTGCCAGTACCGAGTATTATAGCAATCAGCCCCAGCATTTT. The entire variable domain, with the rest obtained from reference TRBV19 and TRBJ1-5, is as follows: DGGITQSPKYLFRKEGQNVTLSCEQNLNHDAMYWYRQDPGQGLRLIYYSQIVNDFQKGDIAEGYSVSREKKESFPLTVTSAQKNPTAFYLCASTEYYSNQPQHFGDGTRLSIL.

Here the CDR3 DNA reads TGTGCCACCAGCAGAGGCGGGACAGGGAACACTGAAGCTTTCTTT. Translation: CATSRGGTGNTEAFF. V and J are TRBV15 and TRBJ1-1; 8 bases are shared with TRBD1. Germline CDR1 reads LNHNV; CDR2 reads YYDKDF (reference sequence). V shed 1 base and J 1 base; nucleotides not matched to a gene: 2. The CDR3 has 15 amino acids.

This clone turned up a few times. At the DNA level, this CDR3 is encoded by other sequences in the same sample as well. CDR3 in amino acids: CASSFSGQPQHF. CDR3 DNA sequence: TGTGCCAGCAGTTTCAGCGGTCAGCCCCAGCATTTT. The chain has TRBV28 and TRBJ1-5; D is unresolved. Germline V gives CDR1 MDHEN, CDR2 SYDVKM. Trimming left V 3 bases short and J 6 bases short, with 6 bases between. The CDR3 is 12 residues long.

This chain links TRBV5-1 with TRBJ2-1; 9 bases align to TRBD2. Germline values: CDR1 SGHRS, CDR2 YFSETQ. V trimming: 0 bases; J trimming: 0 bases; junction bases outside the gene matches: 4. The CDR3 is 17 amino acids. The CDR3 reads CASSLATSGYSYNEQFF. CDR3 bases: TGCGCCAGCAGCTTGGCTACTAGCGGGTACTCCTACAATGAGCAGTTCTTC. The full variable domain, completed using reference TRBV5-1 and TRBJ2-1, is KAGVTQTPRYLIKTRGQQVTLSCSPISGHRSVSWYQQTPGQGLQFLFEYFSETQRNKGNFPGRFSGRQFSNSRSEMNVSTLELGDSALYLCASSLATSGYSYNEQFFGPGTRLTVL.

The chain uses TRBV5-1 and TRBJ1-1; D is undetermined. CDR3 length: 15 residues. The germline CDR1 and CDR2 sequences are SGHRS and YFSETQ. The ends were cut back, 7 bases at V and 2 bases at J, with 18 bases in the middle. The CDR3 DNA sequence: TGCGCCAGCCTGCCCACCGCCGGGAGTAACACTGAAGCTTTCTTT. This encodes CASLPTAGSNTEAFF.

This sequence joins TRBV19 and TRBJ2-4; 11 bases are a match to TRBD2. CDR3 size: 16 residues. CDR1 is LNHDA, CDR2 SQIVND, per germline (reference sequence). V shed 10 bases, J shed 2 bases, and the junction held 10 bases outside the gene matches. The CDR3: CATSFRLAGTKNIQYF. Written as DNA, the CDR3 is TGTGCCACATCTTTCCGACTAGCGGGAACCAAAAACATTCAGTACTTC.

J is TRBJ2-7 and V is TRBV28; the D is unclear. CDR1 is MDHEN, CDR2 SYDVKM, per germline. The CDR3 is made up of 16 amino acids. V lost 1 base to trimming and J lost 6 bases, with 19 bases between them. CDR3 bases: TGTGCCAGCAGTTTATCGGCCGATCCTAGACGGTCCGAGCAGTACTTC. Translation gives CASSLSADPRRSEQYF.

V usage is TRBV7-8 and J usage is TRBJ2-7, with TRBD2 matching over 9 bases. Germline lookup yields CDR1 SGHVS and CDR2 FQNEAQ. The CDR3 totals 16 residues. After removal of 2 bases from V and 5 bases from J, the junction contained 10 bases not matched to a gene. The CDR3 reads CASSLIKSSGRNEQYF. The CDR3 nucleotides are TGTGCCAGCAGCTTAATAAAGTCCAGCGGGAGGAACGAGCAGTACTTC. The full variable domain, its missing parts supplied by reference TRBV7-8 and TRBJ2-7, is GAGVSQSPRYKVAKRGQDVALRCDPISGHVSLFWYQQALGQGPEFLTYFQNEAQLDKSGLPSDRFFAERPEGSVSTLKIQRTQQEDSAVYLCASSLIKSSGRNEQYFGPGTRLTVT.

CDR3 residues: CASTPAGQGNYGYTF. The CDR3 DNA is TGTGCCAGTACCCCAGCCGGACAGGGAAACTATGGCTACACCTTC. The gene calls are TRBV19 and TRBJ1-2; 8 nucleotides agree with TRBD1. Trimming removed 7 bases from V and 2 bases from J; junction bases left unmatched: 9. This CDR3 region has 15 residues. Germline assignment: CDR1 LNHDA and CDR2 SQIVND (reference sequence).

This chain uses TRBV30 with TRBJ1-5, with D hard to call. Germline values: CDR1 GTSNPN, CDR2 SVGIG (reference sequence). The CDR3 runs 13 residues. Trimming took off 2 bases at V and 4 bases at J, with 9 bases between the two ends. CDR3 DNA: TGTGCCTGGAGTTCGGGAGGTAATCAGCCCCAGCATTTT. Translation: CAWSSGGNQPQHF.

J is TRBJ2-1 and V is TRBV6-6; D possibly corresponds to TRBD1 (5 bases). Trimming removed 5 bases from V and 8 bases from J, with 25 bases in between. CDR1 and CDR2 from the germline V gene are MNHNY and SVGAGI (reference sequence). The CDR3 runs to 17 residues. CDR3 bases: TGTGCCAGCAGTCACCAAACCATCTTGACAGATACAGATGAGCAGTTCTTC. Translation: CASSHQTILTDTDEQFF.